This TCR beta chain emerged from a study of T cell responses to AZD1222 COVID-19 vaccine. Overall study results and limits: Nearly half of spike-specific TCRs reportedly target unmutated variant regions. Breadth and depth of Spike-specific TCRs rose after two AZD1222 doses. Donors skewed white British and female; clonal diversity was possibly underestimated. Spike was spanned by vaccine-associated CD4 TCRs, which were dominant at 160-218 and 743-854.

As for this clone: As yet, its antigen is unknown.

TCRdb keeps only in-frame clones here, not all; method: immunoSEQ multiplex PCR. The sample carries 150,000 to 200,000 clones, almost 90% recorded once. CDR1 and CDR2 (germline): MDHEN, SYDVKM. The CDR3 is 11 amino acids. The V gene lost 6 bases and the J gene lost 4 bases, with 5 bases spanning the gap. This receptor was identified in an adult in good health. The chain joins TRBV28 to TRBJ2-3; D ambiguous. Specimen: peripheral blood, collected on day 0 of AZD1222 vaccination. The CDR3 here is CASRGSDTQYF. CDR3 nucleotides: TGTGCCAGCAGGGGATCAGATACGCAGTATTTT.